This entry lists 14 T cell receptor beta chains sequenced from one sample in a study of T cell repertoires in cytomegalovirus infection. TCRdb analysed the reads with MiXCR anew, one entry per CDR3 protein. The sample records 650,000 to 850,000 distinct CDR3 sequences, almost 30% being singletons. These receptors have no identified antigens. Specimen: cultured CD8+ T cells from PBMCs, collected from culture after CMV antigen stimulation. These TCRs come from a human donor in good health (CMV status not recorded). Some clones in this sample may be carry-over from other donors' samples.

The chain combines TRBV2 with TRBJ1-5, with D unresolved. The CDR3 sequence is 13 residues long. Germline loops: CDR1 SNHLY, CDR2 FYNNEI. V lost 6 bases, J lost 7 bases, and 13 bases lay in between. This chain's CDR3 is CASRERVGQPQHF. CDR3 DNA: TGTGCCAGCAGGGAGAGAGTCGGACAGCCCCAGCATTTT. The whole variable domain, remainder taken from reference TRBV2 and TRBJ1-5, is EPEVTQTPSHQVTQMGQEVILRCVPISNHLYFYWYRQILGQKVEFLVSFYNNEISEKSEIFDDQFSVERPDGSNFTLKIRSTKLEDSAMYFCASRERVGQPQHFGDGTRLSIL.

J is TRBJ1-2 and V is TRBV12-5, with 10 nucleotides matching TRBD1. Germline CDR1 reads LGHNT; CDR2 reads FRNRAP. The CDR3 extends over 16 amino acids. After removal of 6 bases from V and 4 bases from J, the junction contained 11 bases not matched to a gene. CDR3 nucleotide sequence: TGTGCTAGTGGCCCAACCGGGACAGGGGATGTCTATGGCTACACCTTC. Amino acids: CASGPTGTGDVYGYTF. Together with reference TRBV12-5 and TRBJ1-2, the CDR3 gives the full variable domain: DARVTQTPRHKVTEMGQEVTMRCQPILGHNTVFWYRQTMMQGLELLAYFRNRAPLDDSGMPKDRFSAEMPDATLATLKIQPSEPRDSAVYFCASGPTGTGDVYGYTFGSGTRLTVV.

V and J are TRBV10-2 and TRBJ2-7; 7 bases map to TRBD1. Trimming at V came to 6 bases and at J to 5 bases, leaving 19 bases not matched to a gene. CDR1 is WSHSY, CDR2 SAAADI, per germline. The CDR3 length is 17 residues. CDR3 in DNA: TGCGCCAGCAGCCCAGTCTGGCAGGGGGAGAGAGAGAACGAGCAGTACTTC. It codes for CASSPVWQGERENEQYF.

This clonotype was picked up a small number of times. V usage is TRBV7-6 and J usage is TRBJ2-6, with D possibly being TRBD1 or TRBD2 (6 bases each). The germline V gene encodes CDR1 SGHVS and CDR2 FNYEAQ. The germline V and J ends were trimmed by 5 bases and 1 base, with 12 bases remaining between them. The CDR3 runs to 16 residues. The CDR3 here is CASSPPGASGANVLTF. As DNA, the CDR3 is TGTGCCAGCAGCCCCCCGGGGGCTTCTGGGGCCAACGTCCTGACTTTC. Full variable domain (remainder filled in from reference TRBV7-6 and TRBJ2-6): GAGVSQSPRYKVTKRGQDVALRCDPISGHVSLYWYRQALGQGPEFLTYFNYEAQQDKSGLPNDRFSAERPEGSISTLTIQRTEQRDSAMYRCASSPPGASGANVLTFGAGSRLTVL.

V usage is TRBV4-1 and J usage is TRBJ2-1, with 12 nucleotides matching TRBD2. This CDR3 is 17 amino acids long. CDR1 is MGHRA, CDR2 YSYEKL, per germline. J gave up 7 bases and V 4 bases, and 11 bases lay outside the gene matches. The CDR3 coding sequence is TGCGCCAGCAGCCCAGGACCTACTAGCGGGGGGTGGAATGAGCAGTTCTTC. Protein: CASSPGPTSGGWNEQFF.

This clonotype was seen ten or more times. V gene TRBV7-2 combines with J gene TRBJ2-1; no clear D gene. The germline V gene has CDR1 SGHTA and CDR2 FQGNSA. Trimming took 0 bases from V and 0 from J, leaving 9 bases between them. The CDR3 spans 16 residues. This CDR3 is CASSLAHRSSYNEQFF. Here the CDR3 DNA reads TGTGCCAGCAGCTTAGCGCACAGAAGCTCCTACAATGAGCAGTTCTTC.

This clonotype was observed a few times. For the CDR3, the DNA is TGTGCCAGTAGTCCTACAGTGTACCAAGAGACCCAGTACTTC. Amino acid sequence: CASSPTVYQETQYF. The gene calls are TRBV19 and TRBJ2-5; D not resolved. V was clipped by 5 bases and J by 0 bases, with 10 bases between them. The CDR3 spans 14 residues. Germline CDR1 reads LNHDA; CDR2 reads SQIVND (reference sequence).

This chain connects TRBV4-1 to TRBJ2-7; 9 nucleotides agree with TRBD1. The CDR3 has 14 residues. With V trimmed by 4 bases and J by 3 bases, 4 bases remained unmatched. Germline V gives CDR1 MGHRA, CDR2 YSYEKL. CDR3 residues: CASSRGQGNYEQYF. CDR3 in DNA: TGCGCCAGCAGCCGCGGACAGGGGAACTACGAGCAGTACTTC.

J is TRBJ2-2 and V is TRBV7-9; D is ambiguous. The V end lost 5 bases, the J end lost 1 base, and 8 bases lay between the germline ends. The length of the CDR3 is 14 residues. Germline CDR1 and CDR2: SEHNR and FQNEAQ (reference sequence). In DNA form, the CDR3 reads TGTGCCAGCAGCCGACGAAGGAACACCGGGGAGCTGTTTTTT. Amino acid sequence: CASSRRRNTGELFF.

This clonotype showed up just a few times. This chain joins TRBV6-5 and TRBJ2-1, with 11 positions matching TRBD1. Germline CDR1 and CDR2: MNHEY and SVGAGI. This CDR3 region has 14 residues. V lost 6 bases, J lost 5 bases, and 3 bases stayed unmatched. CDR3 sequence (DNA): TGTGCCAGCAGCTGGACAGGGGGCCACAATGAGCAGTTCTTC. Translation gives CASSWTGGHNEQFF.

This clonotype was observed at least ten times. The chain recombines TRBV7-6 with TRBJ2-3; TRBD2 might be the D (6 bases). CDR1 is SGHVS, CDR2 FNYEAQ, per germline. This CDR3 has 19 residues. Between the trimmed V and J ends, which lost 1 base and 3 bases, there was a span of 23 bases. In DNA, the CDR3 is TGTGCCAGCAGCTTAGTACGTGGGTCGGGGGAAATAATGACAGATACGCAGTATTTT. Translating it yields CASSLVRGSGEIMTDTQYF.

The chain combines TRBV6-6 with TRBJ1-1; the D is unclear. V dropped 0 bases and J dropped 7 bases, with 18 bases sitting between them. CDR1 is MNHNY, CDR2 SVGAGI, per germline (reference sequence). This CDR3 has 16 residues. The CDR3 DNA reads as TGTGCCAGCAGTTACTCGATGTCAGGTGGACTACTTGAAGCTTTCTTT. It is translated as CASSYSMSGGLLEAFF.

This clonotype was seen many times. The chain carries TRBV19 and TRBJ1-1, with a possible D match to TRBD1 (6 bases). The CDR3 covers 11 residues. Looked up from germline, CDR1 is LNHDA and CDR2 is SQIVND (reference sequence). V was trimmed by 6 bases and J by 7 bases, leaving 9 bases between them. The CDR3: CASSGQLEAFF. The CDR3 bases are TGTGCCAGTAGCGGACAGCTTGAAGCTTTCTTT.

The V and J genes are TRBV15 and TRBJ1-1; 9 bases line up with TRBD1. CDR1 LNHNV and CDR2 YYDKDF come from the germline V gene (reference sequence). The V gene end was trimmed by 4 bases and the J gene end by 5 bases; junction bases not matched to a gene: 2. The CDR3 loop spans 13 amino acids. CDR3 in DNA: TGTGCCACCAGCACCGGGACAGGGACTGAAGCTTTCTTT. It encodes CATSTGTGTEAFF.